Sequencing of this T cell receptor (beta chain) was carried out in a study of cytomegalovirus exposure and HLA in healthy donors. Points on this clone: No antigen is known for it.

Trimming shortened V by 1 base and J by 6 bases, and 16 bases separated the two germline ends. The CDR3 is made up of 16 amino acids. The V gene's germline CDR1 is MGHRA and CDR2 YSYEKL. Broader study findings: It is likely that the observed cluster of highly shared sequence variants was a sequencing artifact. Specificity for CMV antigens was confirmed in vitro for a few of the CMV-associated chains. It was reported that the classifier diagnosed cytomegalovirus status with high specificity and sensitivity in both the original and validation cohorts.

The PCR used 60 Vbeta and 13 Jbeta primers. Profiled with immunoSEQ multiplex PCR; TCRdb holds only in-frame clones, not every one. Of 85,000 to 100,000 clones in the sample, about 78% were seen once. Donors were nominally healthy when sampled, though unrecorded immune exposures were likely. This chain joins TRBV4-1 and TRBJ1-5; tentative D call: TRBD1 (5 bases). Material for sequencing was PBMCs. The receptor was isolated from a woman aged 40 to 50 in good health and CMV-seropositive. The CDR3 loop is CASSQAPAREGQPQHF. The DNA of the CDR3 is TGCGCCAGCAGCCAAGCCCCAGCCAGGGAAGGTCAGCCCCAGCATTTT.